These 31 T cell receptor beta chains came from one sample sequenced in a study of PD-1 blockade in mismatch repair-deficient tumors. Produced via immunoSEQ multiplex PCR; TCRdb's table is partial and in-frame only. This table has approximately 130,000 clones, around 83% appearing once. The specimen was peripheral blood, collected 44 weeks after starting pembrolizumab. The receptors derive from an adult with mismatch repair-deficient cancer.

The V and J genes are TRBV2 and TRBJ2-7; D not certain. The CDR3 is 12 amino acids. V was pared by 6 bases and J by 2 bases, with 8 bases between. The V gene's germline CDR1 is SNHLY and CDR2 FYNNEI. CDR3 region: CASRGGPYEQYF. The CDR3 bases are TGTGCCAGCAGGGGCGGTCCCTACGAGCAGTACTTC.

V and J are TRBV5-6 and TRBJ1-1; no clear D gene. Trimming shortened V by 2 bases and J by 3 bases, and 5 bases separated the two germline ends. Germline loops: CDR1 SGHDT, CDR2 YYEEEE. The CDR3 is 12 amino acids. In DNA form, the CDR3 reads TGTGCCAGCAGCTTTGGGGACACTGAAGCTTTCTTT. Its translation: CASSFGDTEAFF.

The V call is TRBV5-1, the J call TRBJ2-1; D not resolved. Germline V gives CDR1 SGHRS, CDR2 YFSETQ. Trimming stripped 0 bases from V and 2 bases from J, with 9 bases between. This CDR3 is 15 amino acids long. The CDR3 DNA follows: TGCGCCAGCAGCTTGGCAGCTACCACCTACAATGAGCAGTTCTTC. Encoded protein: CASSLAATTYNEQFF.

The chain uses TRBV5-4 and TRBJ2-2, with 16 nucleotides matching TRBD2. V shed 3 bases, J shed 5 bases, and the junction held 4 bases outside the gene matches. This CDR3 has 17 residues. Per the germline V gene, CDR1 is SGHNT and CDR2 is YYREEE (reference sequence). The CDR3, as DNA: TGTGCCAGCAGCTCCGGGACTAGCGGGAGGGCAACCGGGGAGCTGTTTTTT. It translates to CASSSGTSGRATGELFF. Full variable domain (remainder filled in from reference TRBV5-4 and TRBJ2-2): ETGVTQSPTHLIKTRGQQVTLRCSSQSGHNTVSWYQQALGQGPQFIFQYYREEENGRGNFPPRFSGLQFPNYSSELNVNALELDDSALYLCASSSGTSGRATGELFFGEGSRLTVL.

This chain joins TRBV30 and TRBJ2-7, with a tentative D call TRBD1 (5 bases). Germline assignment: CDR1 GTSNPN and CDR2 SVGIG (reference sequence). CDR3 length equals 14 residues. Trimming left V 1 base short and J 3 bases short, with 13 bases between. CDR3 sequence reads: CAWSARWGRYEQYF. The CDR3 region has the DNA TGTGCCTGGAGTGCCCGGTGGGGCCGCTACGAGCAGTACTTC. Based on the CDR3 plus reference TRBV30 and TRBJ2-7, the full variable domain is SQTIHQWPATLVQPVGSPLSLECTVEGTSNPNLYWYRQAAGRGLQLLFYSVGIGQISSEVPQNLSASRPQDRQFILSSKKLLLSDSGFYLCAWSARWGRYEQYFGPGTRLTVT.

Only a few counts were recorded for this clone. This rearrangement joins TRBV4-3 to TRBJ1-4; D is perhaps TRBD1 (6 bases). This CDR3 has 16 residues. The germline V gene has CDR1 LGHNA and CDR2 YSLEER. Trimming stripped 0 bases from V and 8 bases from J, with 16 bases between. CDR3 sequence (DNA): TGCGCCAGCAGCCAAGATTACAGGGCCTCGGTGGAAAAACTGTTTTTT. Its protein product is CASSQDYRASVEKLFF.

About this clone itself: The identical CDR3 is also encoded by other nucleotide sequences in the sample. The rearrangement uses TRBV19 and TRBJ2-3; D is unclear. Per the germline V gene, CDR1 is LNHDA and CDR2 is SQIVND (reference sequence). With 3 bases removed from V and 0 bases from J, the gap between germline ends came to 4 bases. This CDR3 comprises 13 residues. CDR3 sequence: CASSIQSTDTQYF. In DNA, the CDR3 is TGTGCCAGTAGTATCCAGAGCACAGATACGCAGTATTTT.

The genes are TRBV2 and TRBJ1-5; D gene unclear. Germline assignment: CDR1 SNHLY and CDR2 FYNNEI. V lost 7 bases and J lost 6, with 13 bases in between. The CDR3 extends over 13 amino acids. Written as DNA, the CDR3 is TGTGCCAGCAAGGGCTACAAAGCTCAGCCCCAGCATTTT. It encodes CASKGYKAQPQHF.

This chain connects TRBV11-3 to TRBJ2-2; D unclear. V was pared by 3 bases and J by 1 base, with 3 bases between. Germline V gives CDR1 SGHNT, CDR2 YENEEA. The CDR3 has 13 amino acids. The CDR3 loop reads CASSFENTGELFF. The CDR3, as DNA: TGTGCCAGCAGCTTCGAGAACACCGGGGAGCTGTTTTTT. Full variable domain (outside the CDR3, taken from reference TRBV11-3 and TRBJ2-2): EAGVVQSPRYKIIEKKQPVAFWCNPISGHNTLYWYLQNLGQGPELLIRYENEEAVDDSQLPKDRFSAERLKGVDSTLKIQPAELGDSAVYLCASSFENTGELFFGEGSRLTVL.

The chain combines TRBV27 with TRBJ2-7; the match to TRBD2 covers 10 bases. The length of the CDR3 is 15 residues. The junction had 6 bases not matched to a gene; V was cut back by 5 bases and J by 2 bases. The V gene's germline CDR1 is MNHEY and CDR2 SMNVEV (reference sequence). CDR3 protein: CASSRAGGRTYEQYF. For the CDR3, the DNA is TGTGCCAGCAGTAGAGCGGGAGGGCGGACCTACGAGCAGTACTTC.

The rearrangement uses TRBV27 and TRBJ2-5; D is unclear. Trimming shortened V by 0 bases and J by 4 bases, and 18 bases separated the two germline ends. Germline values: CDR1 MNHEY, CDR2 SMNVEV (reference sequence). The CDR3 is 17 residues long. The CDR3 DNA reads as TGTGCCAGCAGTTTATCCTCTGGGCCTTCTTGGGGAGAGACCCAGTACTTC. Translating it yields CASSLSSGPSWGETQYF.

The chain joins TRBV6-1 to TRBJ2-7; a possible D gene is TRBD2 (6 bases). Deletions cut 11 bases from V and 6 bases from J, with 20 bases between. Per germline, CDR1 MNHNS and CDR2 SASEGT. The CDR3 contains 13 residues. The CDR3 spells CASRRPGEVEQYF. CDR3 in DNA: TGTGCCTCCAGAAGGCCGGGAGAGGTCGAGCAGTACTTC.

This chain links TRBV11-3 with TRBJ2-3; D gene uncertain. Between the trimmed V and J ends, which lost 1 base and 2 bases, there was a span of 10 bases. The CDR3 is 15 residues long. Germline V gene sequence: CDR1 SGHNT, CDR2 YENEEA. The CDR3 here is CASSLGKLATDTQYF. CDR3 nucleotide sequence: TGTGCCAGCAGCTTAGGTAAATTGGCCACAGATACGCAGTATTTT.

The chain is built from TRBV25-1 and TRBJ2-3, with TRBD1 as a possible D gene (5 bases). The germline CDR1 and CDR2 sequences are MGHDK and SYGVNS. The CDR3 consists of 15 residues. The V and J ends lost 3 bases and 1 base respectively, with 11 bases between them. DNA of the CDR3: TGTGCCAGCAGTGACCAGGGTTACGGCACAGATACGCAGTATTTT. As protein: CASSDQGYGTDTQYF.

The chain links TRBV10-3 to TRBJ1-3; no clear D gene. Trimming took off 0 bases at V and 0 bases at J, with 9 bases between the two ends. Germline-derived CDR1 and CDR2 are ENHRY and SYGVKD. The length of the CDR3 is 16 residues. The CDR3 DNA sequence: TGTGCCATCAGTGAGTCGATAGATGTCTCTGGAAACACCATATATTTT. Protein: CAISESIDVSGNTIYF.

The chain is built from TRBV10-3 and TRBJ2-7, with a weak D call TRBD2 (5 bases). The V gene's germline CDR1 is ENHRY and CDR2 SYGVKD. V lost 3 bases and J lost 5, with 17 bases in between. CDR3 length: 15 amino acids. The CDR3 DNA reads TGTGCCATCAGTGACCCCACGGCAGTCGGGGACGAGCAGTACTTC. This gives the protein CAISDPTAVGDEQYF.

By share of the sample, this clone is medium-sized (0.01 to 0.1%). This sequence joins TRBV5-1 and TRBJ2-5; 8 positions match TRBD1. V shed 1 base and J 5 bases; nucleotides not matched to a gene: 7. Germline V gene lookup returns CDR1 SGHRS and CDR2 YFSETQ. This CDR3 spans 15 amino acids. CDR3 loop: CASSLPPTGEETQYF. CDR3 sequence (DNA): TGCGCCAGCAGCTTGCCCCCGACAGGGGAGGAGACCCAGTACTTC.

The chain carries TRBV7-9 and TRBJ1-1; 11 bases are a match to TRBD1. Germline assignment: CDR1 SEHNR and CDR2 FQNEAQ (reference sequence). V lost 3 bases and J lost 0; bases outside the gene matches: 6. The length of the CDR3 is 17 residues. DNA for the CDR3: TGTGCCAGCAGCTTCATTGGACAGGGGGCCATGAACACTGAAGCTTTCTTT. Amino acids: CASSFIGQGAMNTEAFF.

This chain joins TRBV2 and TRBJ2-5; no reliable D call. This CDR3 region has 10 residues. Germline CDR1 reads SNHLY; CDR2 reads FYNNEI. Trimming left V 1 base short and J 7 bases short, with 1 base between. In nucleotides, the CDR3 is TGTGCCAGCAGTGAAGGGACCCAGTACTTC. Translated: CASSEGTQYF.

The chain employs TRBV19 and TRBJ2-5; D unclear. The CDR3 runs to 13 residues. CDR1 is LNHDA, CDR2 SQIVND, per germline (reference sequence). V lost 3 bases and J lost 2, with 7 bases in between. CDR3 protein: CASSMSRQETQYF. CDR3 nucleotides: TGTGCCAGTAGTATGTCCAGGCAAGAGACCCAGTACTTC. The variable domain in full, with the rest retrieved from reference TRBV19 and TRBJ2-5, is DGGITQSPKYLFRKEGQNVTLSCEQNLNHDAMYWYRQDPGQGLRLIYYSQIVNDFQKGDIAEGYSVSREKKESFPLTVTSAQKNPTAFYLCASSMSRQETQYFGPGTRLLVL.

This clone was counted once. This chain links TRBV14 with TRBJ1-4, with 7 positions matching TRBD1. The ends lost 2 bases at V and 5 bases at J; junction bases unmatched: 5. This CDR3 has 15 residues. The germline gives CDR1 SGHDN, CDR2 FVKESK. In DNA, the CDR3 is TGTGCCAGCAGCCAAATCCGGGACAGCAATGAAAAACTGTTTTTT. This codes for CASSQIRDSNEKLFF.

In DNA, the CDR3 is TGCGCCAGCAGCAGCAGACAGGGGTATGGCTACACCTTC. It translates to CASSSRQGYGYTF. The chain joins TRBV5-1 to TRBJ1-2; 8 bases match TRBD1. The CDR3 loop spans 13 amino acids. Germline CDR1 is SGHRS and CDR2 is YFSETQ. V trimming: 4 bases; J trimming: 5 bases; junction bases outside the gene matches: 4.

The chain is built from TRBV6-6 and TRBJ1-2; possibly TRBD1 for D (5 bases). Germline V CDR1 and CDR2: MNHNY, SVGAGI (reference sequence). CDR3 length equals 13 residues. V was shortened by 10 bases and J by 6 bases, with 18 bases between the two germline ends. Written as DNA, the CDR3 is TGTGCCACCGGGCGAGGGGTATCGGATGGCTACACCTTC. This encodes CATGRGVSDGYTF.

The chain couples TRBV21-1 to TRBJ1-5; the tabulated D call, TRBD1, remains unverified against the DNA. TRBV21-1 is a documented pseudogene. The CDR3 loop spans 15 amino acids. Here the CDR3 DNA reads TGTGCCAGCAGCAATAAAAGACAGCCCAATCAGCCCCAGCATTTT. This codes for CASSNKRQPNQPQHF.

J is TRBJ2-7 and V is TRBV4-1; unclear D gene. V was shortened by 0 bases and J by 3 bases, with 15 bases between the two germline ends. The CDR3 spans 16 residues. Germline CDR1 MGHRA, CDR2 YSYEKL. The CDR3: CASSQDFQASNYEQYF. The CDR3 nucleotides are TGCGCCAGCAGCCAAGATTTCCAGGCCAGTAACTACGAGCAGTACTTC.

The CDR3 sequence is CASSIGTGPTYEQYF. The CDR3 nucleotides read TGTGCCAGCAGCATCGGGACAGGGCCCACCTACGAGCAGTACTTC. The chain employs TRBV7-8 and TRBJ2-7; 9 positions match TRBD1. CDR3 length: 15 amino acids. CDR1 SGHVS and CDR2 FQNEAQ come from the germline V gene. Trimming took 5 bases from V and 2 from J; bases not matched to a gene: 7.

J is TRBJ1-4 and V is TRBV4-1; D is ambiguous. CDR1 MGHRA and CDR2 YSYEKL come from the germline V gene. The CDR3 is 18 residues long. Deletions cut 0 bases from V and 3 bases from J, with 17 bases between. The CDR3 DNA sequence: TGCGCCAGCAGCCAAGATCGGGTCAGCGTTCACGCTAATGAAAAACTGTTTTTT. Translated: CASSQDRVSVHANEKLFF.

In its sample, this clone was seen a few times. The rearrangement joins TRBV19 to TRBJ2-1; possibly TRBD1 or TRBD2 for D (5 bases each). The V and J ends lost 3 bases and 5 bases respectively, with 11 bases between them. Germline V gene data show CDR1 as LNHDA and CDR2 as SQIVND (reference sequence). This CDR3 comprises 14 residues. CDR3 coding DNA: TGTGCCAGTAGTATCGGGGCAGGTGACAATGAGCAGTTCTTC. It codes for CASSIGAGDNEQFF.

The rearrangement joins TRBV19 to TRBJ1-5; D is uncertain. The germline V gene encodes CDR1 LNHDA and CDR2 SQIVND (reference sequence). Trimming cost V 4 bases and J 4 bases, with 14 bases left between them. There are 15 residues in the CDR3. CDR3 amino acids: CASSTQIQSNQPQHF. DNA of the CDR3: TGTGCCAGTAGTACACAGATACAGTCAAATCAGCCCCAGCATTTT.

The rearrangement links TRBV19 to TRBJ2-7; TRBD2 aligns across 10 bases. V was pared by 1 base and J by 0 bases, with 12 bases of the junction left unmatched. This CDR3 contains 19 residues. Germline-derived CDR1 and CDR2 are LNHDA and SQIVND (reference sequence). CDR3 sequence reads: CASSIVRGLAAINSYEQYF. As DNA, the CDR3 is TGTGCCAGTAGTATAGTGCGTGGACTAGCGGCCATCAACTCCTACGAGCAGTACTTC.

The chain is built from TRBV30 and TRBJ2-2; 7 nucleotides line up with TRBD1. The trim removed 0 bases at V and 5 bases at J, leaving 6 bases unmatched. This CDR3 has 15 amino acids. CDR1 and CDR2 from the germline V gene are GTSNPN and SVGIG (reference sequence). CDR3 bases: TGTGCCTGGAGTGTTCGAAGGGGGCGGACCGGGGAGCTGTTTTTT. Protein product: CAWSVRRGRTGELFF.